These 16 T cell receptor beta chains were all obtained from the same sample, sequenced in a study of technical replicates of blood from a few donors. Produced via immunoSEQ multiplex PCR; TCRdb's table is partial and in-frame only. This sample carries 65,000 to 85,000 clones, about 89% of them seen once, and the ten largest clones take 0.27%. The sample was T cells isolated from PBMCs. The receptor source for this set is a human donor in good health.

The chain recombines TRBV9 with TRBJ1-1; D gene uncertain. The CDR3 contains 17 residues. Deletions cut 4 bases from V and 7 bases from J, with 26 bases between. In germline, CDR1 is SGDLS, CDR2 YYNGEE. The CDR3, as DNA: TGTGCCAGCAGCCCCCGGGTCCAACATGGCCTGAAACATGAAGCTTTCTTT. As protein: CASSPRVQHGLKHEAFF. Full variable domain (outside the CDR3, taken from reference TRBV9 and TRBJ1-1): DSGVTQTPKHLITATGQRVTLRCSPRSGDLSVYWYQQSLDQGLQFLIQYYNGEERAKGNILERFSAQQFPDLHSELNLSSLELGDSALYFCASSPRVQHGLKHEAFFGQGTRLTVV.

J is TRBJ2-1 and V is TRBV10-3; 8 bases are a match to TRBD2. This CDR3 region has 15 residues. Germline values: CDR1 ENHRY, CDR2 SYGVKD. Germline trimming cut 2 bases from V and 2 bases from J; bases unmatched to any gene: 2. This chain's CDR3 is CAISEAGGTYNEQFF. The CDR3 DNA follows: TGTGCCATCAGTGAGGCGGGAGGAACCTACAATGAGCAGTTCTTC.

The J gene is TRBJ2-1, the V gene TRBV7-2; tentatively, D is TRBD2 (5 bases). In germline, CDR1 is SGHTA, CDR2 FQGNSA. Deletions cut 4 bases from V and 4 bases from J, with 8 bases between. This CDR3 region has 13 residues. The CDR3 protein is CASSSDSYNEQFF. As DNA, the CDR3 is TGTGCCAGCAGCTCGGACTCTTACAATGAGCAGTTCTTC. Together with reference TRBV7-2 and TRBJ2-1, the CDR3 gives the full variable domain: GAGVSQSPSNKVTEKGKDVELRCDPISGHTALYWYRQSLGQGLEFLIYFQGNSAPDKSGLPSDRFSAERTGGSVSTLTIQRTQQEDSAVYLCASSSDSYNEQFFGPGTRLTVL.

The chain joins TRBV5-1 to TRBJ2-2, with 10 positions matching TRBD2. The CDR3 sequence is 14 residues long. Germline loops: CDR1 SGHRS, CDR2 YFSETQ. V dropped 6 bases and J dropped 4; count of bases not matched to a gene: 3. CDR3 nucleotides: TGCGCCAGCACGGGACTAGCGCGCACCGGGGAGCTGTTTTTT. Its protein is CASTGLARTGELFF.

CDR3 in DNA: TGTGCCAGCAGTGAAGTAGCGGGAGTAGTCAATGAGCAGTTCTTC. This encodes CASSEVAGVVNEQFF. This rearrangement joins TRBV25-1 to TRBJ2-1, with TRBD2 matching over 9 bases. V lost 2 bases, J lost 6 bases, and 5 bases stayed unmatched. Germline CDR1 reads MGHDK; CDR2 reads SYGVNS. The CDR3 has 15 amino acids.

CDR3 bases: TGTGCCAGCAGCTTCGGGATTCACAATGAGCAGTTCTTC. This sequence encodes CASSFGIHNEQFF. The chain uses TRBV13 and TRBJ2-1; D is perhaps TRBD2 (5 bases). Germline CDR1 and CDR2: PRHDT and FYEKMQ (reference sequence). Trimming took 3 bases from V and 5 from J, leaving 8 bases between them. This CDR3 comprises 13 residues.

The table lists this clone with a count of one. The rearrangement uses TRBV15 and TRBJ2-1; 10 bases line up with TRBD2. Trimming at V came to 3 bases and at J to 3 bases, leaving 8 bases not matched to a gene. Germline loops: CDR1 LNHNV, CDR2 YYDKDF (reference sequence). The length of the CDR3 is 17 residues. CDR3 nucleotides: TGTGCCACCAGCAGCCTCCTTAGCGGGAGGAACTACAATGAGCAGTTCTTC. Amino acids: CATSSLLSGRNYNEQFF.

In nucleotides, the CDR3 is TGTGCCAGCAGCTTGGACTCGGGAGCGGGGGGGCCCGGGGAGCTGTTTTTT. Protein sequence: CASSLDSGAGGPGELFF. This chain joins TRBV7-6 and TRBJ2-2; 10 positions match TRBD2. The germline gives CDR1 SGHVS, CDR2 FNYEAQ. CDR3 size: 17 residues. Trimming cost V 3 bases and J 6 bases; bases outside gene matches: 10.

The chain couples TRBV19 to TRBJ1-2; 8 bases are a match to TRBD1. CDR3 size: 15 residues. CDR1 LNHDA and CDR2 SQIVND come from the germline V gene (reference sequence). Trimming cost V 5 bases and J 3 bases; bases outside gene matches: 8. The CDR3 region has the DNA TGTGCCAGTAGTCTTCCGGCAGGGGGCGACTATGGCTACACCTTC. As protein: CASSLPAGGDYGYTF.

There are a few counts of this clone. J is TRBJ2-7 and V is TRBV28; TRBD1 agrees at 8 bases. The germline gives CDR1 MDHEN, CDR2 SYDVKM. V trimming: 5 bases; J trimming: 5 bases; junction bases outside the gene matches: 5. The CDR3 runs to 13 residues. As DNA, the CDR3 is TGTGCCAGCAGTCAAGACAGGGGCCACGAGCAGTACTTC. Translation: CASSQDRGHEQYF.

The V call is TRBV11-2, the J call TRBJ1-1; D not resolved. Trimming stripped 1 base from V and 5 bases from J, with 8 bases between. Germline loops: CDR1 SGHAT, CDR2 FQNNGV. The CDR3 loop spans 13 amino acids. This chain's CDR3 is CASSLAGWTEAFF. The CDR3 DNA follows: TGTGCCAGCAGCTTAGCGGGTTGGACTGAAGCTTTCTTT. The full variable domain, with the rest looked up from reference TRBV11-2 and TRBJ1-1, is EAGVAQSPRYKIIEKRQSVAFWCNPISGHATLYWYQQILGQGPKLLIQFQNNGVVDDSQLPKDRFSAERLKGVDSTLKIQPAKLEDSAVYLCASSLAGWTEAFFGQGTRLTVV.

V usage is TRBV5-1 and J usage is TRBJ1-2, with 7 positions matching TRBD1. The length of the CDR3 is 16 residues. Per germline, CDR1 SGHRS and CDR2 YFSETQ. V was clipped by 4 bases and J by 6 bases; unmatched bases: 15. CDR3 in DNA: TGCGCCAGCAGCCCGCAACCTCGACAGGGAAAGGATGGCTACACCTTC. Protein product: CASSPQPRQGKDGYTF.

The V gene is TRBV6-6, the J gene TRBJ1-1; D perhaps matches TRBD1 (6 bases). CDR1 and CDR2 (germline): MNHNY, SVGAGI (reference sequence). CDR3 length: 16 amino acids. Trimming removed 4 bases at V and 4 bases at J, with 19 bases between. The CDR3: CASSFVDRRRGTEAFF. CDR3 DNA sequence: TGTGCCAGCAGTTTTGTTGACAGGCGGCGCGGCACTGAAGCTTTCTTT.

The J gene is TRBJ1-2, the V gene TRBV9; the D is unclear. V lost 0 bases, J lost 2 bases, and 11 bases lay in between. In germline, CDR1 is SGDLS, CDR2 YYNGEE. This CDR3 is 15 amino acids long. CDR3 residues: CASSVEQKGNYGYTF. CDR3 in DNA: TGTGCCAGCAGCGTAGAACAGAAAGGAAACTATGGCTACACCTTC.

The chain employs TRBV7-9 and TRBJ2-1; 7 nucleotides line up with TRBD1. In germline, CDR1 is SEHNR, CDR2 FQNEAQ (reference sequence). The CDR3 is 16 amino acids. J lost 2 bases, V lost 3 bases, and 7 bases had no gene match. CDR3: CASSLQTGSPYNEQFF. CDR3 DNA sequence: TGTGCCAGCAGCTTGCAGACAGGGTCGCCCTACAATGAGCAGTTCTTC.

The chain has TRBV5-1 and TRBJ1-1; maybe TRBD1 (6 bases). CDR1 and CDR2 (germline): SGHRS, YFSETQ. The CDR3 has 16 residues. The germline V and J ends were trimmed by 0 bases and 0 bases, with 12 bases remaining between them. The CDR3 region is CASSLDNRAVNTEAFF. In DNA form, the CDR3 reads TGCGCCAGCAGCTTGGATAACAGGGCGGTGAACACTGAAGCTTTCTTT.